This T cell receptor beta chain was captured in a study of cytomegalovirus exposure and HLA in healthy donors. Study as a whole: An early release of data contained 80 million to 85 million unique TCRs, which came from HLA-typed donors.

The PCR was carried out with 60 Vbeta primers and 13 Jbeta primers. The data were produced by immunoSEQ multiplex PCR, yet TCRdb's version contains in-frame clones alone and is incomplete. The repertoire holds 95,000 to 150,000 clones, with roughly 76% as singletons. CDR1 and CDR2 from the germline V gene are MDHEN and SYDVKM. The V and J ends lost 2 bases and 3 bases, in that order; junction bases with no gene match: 0. The CDR3 sequence is 13 residues long. Sequencing was performed on PBMCs. The TCR comes from a man younger than 40 in good health and CMV-seronegative. This rearrangement joins TRBV28 to TRBJ1-1; TRBD1 matches at 7 bases. As DNA, the CDR3 is TGTGCCAGCAGTTTACAGGGGGACACTGAAGCTTTCTTT. Its translation is CASSLQGDTEAFF.